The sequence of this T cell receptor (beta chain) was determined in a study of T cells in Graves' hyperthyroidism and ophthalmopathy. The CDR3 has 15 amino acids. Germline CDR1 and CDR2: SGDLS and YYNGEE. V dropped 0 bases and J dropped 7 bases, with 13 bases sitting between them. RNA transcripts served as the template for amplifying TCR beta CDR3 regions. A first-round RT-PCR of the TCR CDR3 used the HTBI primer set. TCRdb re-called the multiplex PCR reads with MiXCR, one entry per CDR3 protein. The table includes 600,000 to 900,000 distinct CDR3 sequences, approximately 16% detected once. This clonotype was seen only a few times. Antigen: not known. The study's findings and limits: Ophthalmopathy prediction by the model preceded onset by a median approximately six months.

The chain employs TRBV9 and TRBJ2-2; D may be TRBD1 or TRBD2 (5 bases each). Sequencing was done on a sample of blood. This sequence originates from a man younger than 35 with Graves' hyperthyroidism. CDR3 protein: CASSVDWDGVGELFF. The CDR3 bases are TGTGCCAGCAGCGTAGACTGGGACGGGGTCGGGGAGCTGTTTTTT.